The 10 T cell receptor beta chains given below trace back to one sample, sequenced in a study of CD8 T cells in acute hepatitis C reinfection. The time point was: naive CD8 control sorted from an acute-time-point sample. Profiling relied on immunoSEQ multiplex PCR, and the TCRdb table lists in-frame clones only, not all of them. The repertoire holds 30,000 to 40,000 clones, with over 75% as singletons. Material: naive CD8+ T cells from PBMCs. The receptor set was obtained from a woman under 30 who spontaneously cleared hepatitis C infection.

Only one count was recorded for this clone. V usage is TRBV11-2 and J usage is TRBJ2-2; D gene unclear. In germline, CDR1 is SGHAT, CDR2 FQNNGV. V shed 3 bases and J shed 7 bases, with 3 bases lying between them. CDR3 length: 11 residues. The CDR3 sequence: CASSFVGELFF. Here the CDR3 DNA reads TGTGCCAGCAGCTTCGTCGGGGAGCTGTTTTTT.

This clone was seen only once. J is TRBJ2-1 and V is TRBV4-1; possible D gene TRBD1, 6 bases. The CDR3 length is 17 residues. Germline CDR1 is MGHRA and CDR2 is YSYEKL. V shed 4 bases and J shed 5 bases, with 21 bases lying between them. CDR3 sequence: CASSPFDFTGTHNEQFF. The DNA for the CDR3 is TGCGCCAGCAGCCCATTCGACTTTACAGGGACCCACAATGAGCAGTTCTTC.

V usage is TRBV28 and J usage is TRBJ1-1, with D possibly matching TRBD1 (5 bases). Germline-derived CDR1 and CDR2 are MDHEN and SYDVKM. This CDR3 is 13 amino acids long. V lost 4 bases and J 5 bases, leaving 11 bases between the germline ends. This chain's CDR3 is CASSSDSGTEAFF. The CDR3 bases are TGTGCCAGCAGTTCAGATTCAGGGACTGAAGCTTTCTTT.

The rearrangement joins TRBV19 to TRBJ1-1; D uncertain. Germline loops: CDR1 LNHDA, CDR2 SQIVND (reference sequence). The V gene lost 7 bases and the J gene lost 5 bases, with 5 bases spanning the gap. The CDR3 is 10 amino acids. CDR3 sequence: CASIGTEAFF. The CDR3 bases are TGTGCCAGTATCGGGACTGAAGCTTTCTTT.

This clone was observed once. This chain connects TRBV27 to TRBJ1-5, with 9 bases lining up with TRBD1. J gave up 3 bases and V 5 bases, and 5 bases lay outside the gene matches. CDR1 is MNHEY, CDR2 SMNVEV, per germline (reference sequence). The CDR3 length is 15 residues. CDR3 nucleotide sequence: TGTGCCAGCAGTCCCGGGACAGGGTTCAATCAGCCCCAGCATTTT. This codes for CASSPGTGFNQPQHF.

This clone occurred once. The chain links TRBV19 to TRBJ2-6; 11 bases agree with TRBD1. The V and J ends lost 10 bases and 1 base, in that order; junction bases with no gene match: 6. This CDR3 spans 16 amino acids. In germline, CDR1 is LNHDA, CDR2 SQIVND (reference sequence). The CDR3 DNA follows: TGTGCCAAATGGACAGGGGGCCTATCTGGGGCCAACGTCCTGACTTTC. Translation gives CAKWTGGLSGANVLTF.

The V call is TRBV15, the J call TRBJ2-1; 7 nucleotides line up with TRBD2. V gave up 1 base and J gave up 4 bases; unmatched junction bases: 10. CDR3 length: 17 residues. Germline CDR1 and CDR2: LNHNV and YYDKDF (reference sequence). The CDR3 loop is CATSRVGGGRDYNEQFF. The CDR3 nucleotides read TGTGCCACCAGCAGAGTAGGAGGCGGGAGAGATTACAATGAGCAGTTCTTC.

The chain links TRBV7-9 to TRBJ2-1; no clear D gene. Germline CDR1 and CDR2: SEHNR and FQNEAQ (reference sequence). Trimming took off 4 bases at V and 10 bases at J, with 8 bases between the two ends. The CDR3 consists of 11 residues. The CDR3 is CASSSSGEQFF. The CDR3 region has the DNA TGTGCCAGCAGCTCGTCCGGGGAGCAGTTCTTC.

The chain couples TRBV10-2 to TRBJ2-1, with 7 nucleotides matching TRBD1. Trimming at V came to 4 bases and at J to 8 bases, leaving 11 bases not matched to a gene. Germline V gives CDR1 WSHSY, CDR2 SAAADI. The CDR3 spans 15 residues. The CDR3: CASSGARGRVDEQFF. The CDR3, as DNA: TGCGCCAGCAGTGGCGCCAGGGGGAGAGTTGATGAGCAGTTCTTC.

J is TRBJ2-7 and V is TRBV5-1, with D tentatively TRBD1 or TRBD2 (5 bases each). The V gene lost 4 bases and the J gene lost 5 bases, with 16 bases spanning the gap. The CDR3 spans 14 residues. Germline V lookup: CDR1 SGHRS, CDR2 YFSETQ. This chain's CDR3 is CASSLRGPGDEQYF. The CDR3 region has the DNA TGCGCCAGCAGCCTCCGGGGACCAGGAGACGAGCAGTACTTC.